This TCR beta chain was recorded in a study of blood T cell repertoires in COVID-19. Sequencing was performed with immunoSEQ multiplex PCR; in TCRdb, only in-frame clones are kept and a portion is missing. Of approximately 110,000 clones in the sample, around 84% were seen once. This TCR was recovered from a woman aged 80 or over with acute or convalescent COVID-19. Specimen: peripheral blood.

The CDR3 nucleotides read TGCAGCGTTGCGGACACAGGGATCGGCACAGATACGCAGTATTTT. Its protein product is CSVADTGIGTDTQYF. The chain carries TRBV29-1 and TRBJ2-3; tentative D call: TRBD1 (6 bases). This CDR3 has 15 amino acids. V lost 4 bases and J lost 1, with 15 bases in between. CDR1 is SQVTM and CDR2 is ANQGSEA in the germline V gene.